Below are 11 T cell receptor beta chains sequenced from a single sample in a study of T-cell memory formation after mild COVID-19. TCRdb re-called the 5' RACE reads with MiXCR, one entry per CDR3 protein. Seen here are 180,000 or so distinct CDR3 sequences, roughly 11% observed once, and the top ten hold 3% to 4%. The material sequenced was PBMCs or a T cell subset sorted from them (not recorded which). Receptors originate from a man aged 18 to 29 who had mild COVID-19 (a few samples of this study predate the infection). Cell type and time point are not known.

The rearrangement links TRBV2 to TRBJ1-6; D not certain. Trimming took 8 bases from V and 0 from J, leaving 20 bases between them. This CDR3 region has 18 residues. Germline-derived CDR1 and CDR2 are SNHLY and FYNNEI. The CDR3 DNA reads TGTGCCAGCCTGCCTGGGGAGGGCAGAAACTCCTATAATTCACCCCTCCACTTT. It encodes CASLPGEGRNSYNSPLHF.

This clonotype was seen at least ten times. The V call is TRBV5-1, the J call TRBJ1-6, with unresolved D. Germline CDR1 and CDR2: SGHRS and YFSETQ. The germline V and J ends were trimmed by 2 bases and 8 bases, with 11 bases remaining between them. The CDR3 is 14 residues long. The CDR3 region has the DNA TGCGCCAGCAGCTTATGGTCGGAGGATTCACCCCTCCACTTT. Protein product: CASSLWSEDSPLHF.

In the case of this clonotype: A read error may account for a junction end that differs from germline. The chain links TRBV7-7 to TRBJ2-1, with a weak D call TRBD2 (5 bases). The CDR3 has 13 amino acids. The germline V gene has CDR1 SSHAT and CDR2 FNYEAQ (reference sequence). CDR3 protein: CASSSTFGGEQFF. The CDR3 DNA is TGTGCTAGCAGCTCTACTTTCGGCGGGGAGCAGTTCTTC.

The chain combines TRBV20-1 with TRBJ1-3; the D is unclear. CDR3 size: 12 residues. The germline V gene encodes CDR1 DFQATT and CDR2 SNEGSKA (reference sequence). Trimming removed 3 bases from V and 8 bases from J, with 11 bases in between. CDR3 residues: CSASQNVDTIYF. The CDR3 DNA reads TGCAGTGCTAGTCAAAACGTGGACACCATATATTTT.

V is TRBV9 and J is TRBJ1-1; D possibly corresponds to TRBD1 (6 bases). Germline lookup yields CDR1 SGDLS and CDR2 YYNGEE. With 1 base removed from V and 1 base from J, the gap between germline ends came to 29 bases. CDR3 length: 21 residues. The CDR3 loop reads CASSVFSWGNRRTDTNTEAFF. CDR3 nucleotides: TGTGCCAGCAGCGTATTCTCCTGGGGGAATAGGAGGACAGACACGAACACTGAAGCTTTCTTT.

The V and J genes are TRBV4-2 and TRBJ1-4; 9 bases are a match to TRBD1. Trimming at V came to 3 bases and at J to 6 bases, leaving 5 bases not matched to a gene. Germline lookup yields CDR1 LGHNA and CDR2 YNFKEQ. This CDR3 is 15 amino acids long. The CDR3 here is CASSQPGQGDEKLFF. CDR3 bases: TGTGCCAGCAGCCAGCCGGGACAGGGAGATGAAAAACTGTTTTTT.

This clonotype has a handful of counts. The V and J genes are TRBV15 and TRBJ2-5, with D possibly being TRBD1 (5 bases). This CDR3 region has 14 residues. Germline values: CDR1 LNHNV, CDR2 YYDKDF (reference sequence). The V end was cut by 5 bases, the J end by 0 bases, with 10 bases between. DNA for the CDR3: TGTGCCACCAGCCCCCGACAGTACCAAGAGACCCAGTACTTC. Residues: CATSPRQYQETQYF.

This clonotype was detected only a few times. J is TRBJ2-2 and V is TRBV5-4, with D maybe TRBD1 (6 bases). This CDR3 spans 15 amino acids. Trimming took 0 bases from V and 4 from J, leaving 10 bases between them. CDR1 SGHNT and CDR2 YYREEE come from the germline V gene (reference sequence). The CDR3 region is CASSLDLQGTGELFF. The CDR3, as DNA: TGTGCCAGCAGCTTGGATCTACAGGGCACCGGGGAGCTGTTTTTT.

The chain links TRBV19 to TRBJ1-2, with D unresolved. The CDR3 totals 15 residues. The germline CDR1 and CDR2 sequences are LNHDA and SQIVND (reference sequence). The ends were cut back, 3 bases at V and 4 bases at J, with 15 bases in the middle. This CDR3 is CASSMTAAVAYGYTF. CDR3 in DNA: TGTGCCAGTAGTATGACTGCAGCCGTTGCCTATGGCTACACCTTC.

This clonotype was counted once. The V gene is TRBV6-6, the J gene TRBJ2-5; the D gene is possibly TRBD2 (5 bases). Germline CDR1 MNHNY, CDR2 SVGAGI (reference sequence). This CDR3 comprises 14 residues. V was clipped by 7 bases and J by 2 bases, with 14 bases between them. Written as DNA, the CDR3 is TGTGCCAGCACCCCTCCGGGGAATCAAGAGACCCAGTACTTC. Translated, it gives CASTPPGNQETQYF.

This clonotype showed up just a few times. The CDR3 coding sequence is TGTGCCACCAGTGACTCCGGGACGTTTGAAGCTTTCTTT. Amino acid sequence: CATSDSGTFEAFF. The V and J genes are TRBV24-1 and TRBJ1-1, with D maybe TRBD1 (5 bases). CDR1 KGHDR and CDR2 SFDVKD come from the germline V gene. The CDR3 is made up of 13 amino acids. V was clipped by 4 bases and J by 7 bases, with 12 bases between them.